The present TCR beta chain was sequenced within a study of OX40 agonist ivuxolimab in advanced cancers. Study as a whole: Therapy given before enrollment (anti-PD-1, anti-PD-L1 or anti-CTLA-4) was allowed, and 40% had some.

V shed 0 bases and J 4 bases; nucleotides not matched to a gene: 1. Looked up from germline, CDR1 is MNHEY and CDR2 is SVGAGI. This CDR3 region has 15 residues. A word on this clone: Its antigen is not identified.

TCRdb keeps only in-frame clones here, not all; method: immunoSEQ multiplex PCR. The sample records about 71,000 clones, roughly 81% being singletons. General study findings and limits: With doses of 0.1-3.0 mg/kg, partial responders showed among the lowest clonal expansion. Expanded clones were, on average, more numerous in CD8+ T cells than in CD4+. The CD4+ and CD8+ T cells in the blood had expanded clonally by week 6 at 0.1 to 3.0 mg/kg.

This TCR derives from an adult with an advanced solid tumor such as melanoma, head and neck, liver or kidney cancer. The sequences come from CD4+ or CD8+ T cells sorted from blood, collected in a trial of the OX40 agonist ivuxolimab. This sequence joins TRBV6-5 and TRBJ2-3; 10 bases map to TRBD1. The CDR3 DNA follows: TGTGCCAGCAGTTACTCGACAGGGGGCGCAGATACGCAGTATTTT. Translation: CASSYSTGGADTQYF.